This T cell receptor (beta chain) was sequenced in a study of cytomegalovirus exposure and HLA in healthy donors. Overall study context: From 150 million to 200 million T cells, an earlier analysis saw 117 million unique TCR beta sequences.

The PCR used 60 Vbeta and 13 Jbeta primers. Data came from immunoSEQ multiplex PCR; TCRdb stores just in-frame clones and leaves some out. Of 90,000 to 150,000 clones in the sample, 60% to 85% were seen once. Regarding the study as a whole: Earlier analysis yielded a pattern in which most TCR beta V segments were productive about 90% or about 30% of the time. Upon later analysis, TCR association rates were observed to vary by HLA locus, being highest for DRB1 and lowest for HLA-C.

V lost 5 bases and J lost 5; bases outside the gene matches: 13. Germline CDR1 SQVTM, CDR2 ANQGSEA. There are 15 residues in the CDR3. About this clone itself: The antigen remains unidentified.

This clonotype originated in a female donor in good health and CMV-seronegative. The chain is built from TRBV29-1 and TRBJ2-3, with 7 positions matching TRBD1. Sequences were obtained from PBMCs. CDR3 DNA: TGCAGCGTTAAGACGGGACAGCCGACGGGAGATACGCAGTATTTT. Protein sequence: CSVKTGQPTGDTQYF.